The T cell receptor beta chain described here comes from a study of shared T cell receptors in the human thymus. With 7 bases removed from V and 3 bases from J, the gap between germline ends came to 10 bases. The CDR3 totals 12 residues. Looked up from germline, CDR1 is LGHNT and CDR2 is FRNRAP. Sequencing used immunoSEQ multiplex PCR; TCRdb keeps in-frame clones, though not all of them. The table records under 450,000 clones, 85% to 95% of them present only once. The chain employs TRBV12-5 and TRBJ2-7; D not certain. Sequencing was done on a sample of thymocytes. The receptor comes from a human donor. DNA of the CDR3: TGTGCTAGTGCCGACCTCAGCTACGAGCAGTACTTC. This sequence encodes CASADLSYEQYF.